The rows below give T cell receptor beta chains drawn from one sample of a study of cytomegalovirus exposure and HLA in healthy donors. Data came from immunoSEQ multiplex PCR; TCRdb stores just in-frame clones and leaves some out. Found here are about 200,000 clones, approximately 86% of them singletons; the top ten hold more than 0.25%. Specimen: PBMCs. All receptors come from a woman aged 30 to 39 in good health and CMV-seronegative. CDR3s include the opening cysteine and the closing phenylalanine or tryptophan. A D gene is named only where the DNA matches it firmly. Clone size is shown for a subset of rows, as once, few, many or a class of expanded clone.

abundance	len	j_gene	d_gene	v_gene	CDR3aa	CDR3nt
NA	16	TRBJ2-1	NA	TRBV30	CAWTSQVSRNYNEQFF	TGTGCCTGGACCTCCCAGGTTTCCCGAAACTACAATGAGCAGTTCTTC
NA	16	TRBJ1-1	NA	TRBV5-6	CASSFKQGAMSTEAFF	TGTGCCAGCAGCTTCAAACAGGGCGCCATGAGCACTGAAGCTTTCTTT
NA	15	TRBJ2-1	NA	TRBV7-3	CASSLSGASYNEQFF	TGTGCCAGCAGCTTATCAGGGGCTTCCTACAATGAGCAGTTCTTC
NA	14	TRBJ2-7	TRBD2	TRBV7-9	CASSSSGLAYEQYF	TGTGCCAGCAGCTCCTCGGGACTAGCTTACGAGCAGTACTTC
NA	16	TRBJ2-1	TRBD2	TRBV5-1	CASSLGGTSGGNEQFF	TGCGCCAGCAGCTTGGGAGGGACCTCCGGGGGGAATGAGCAGTTCTTC
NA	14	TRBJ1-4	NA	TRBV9	CASSDDTANEKLFF	TGTGCCAGCTCCGACGACACAGCTAATGAAAAACTGTTTTTT
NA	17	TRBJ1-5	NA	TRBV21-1	CASGHRVDRYRNQPQHF	TGTGCCAGCGGGCACAGAGTAGATAGATACAGAAATCAGCCCCAGCATTTT
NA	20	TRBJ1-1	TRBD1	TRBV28	CASSENFRTGPIGRNTEAFF	TGTGCCAGCAGTGAGAATTTTAGGACAGGGCCGATTGGGAGGAACACTGAAGCTTTCTTT
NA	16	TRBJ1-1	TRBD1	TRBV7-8	CASSLTRGDSNTEAFF	TGTGCCAGCAGCCTCACGCGGGGGGACAGCAACACTGAAGCTTTCTTT
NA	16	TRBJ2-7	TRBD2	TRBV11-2	CASSLRSGRAEGEQYF	TGTGCCAGCAGCCTACGGAGCGGGAGGGCCGAGGGAGAGCAGTACTTC
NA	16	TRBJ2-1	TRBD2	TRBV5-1	CASSLTSALSYNEQFF	TGCGCCAGCAGCCTTACTAGCGCCTTATCCTACAATGAGCAGTTCTTC
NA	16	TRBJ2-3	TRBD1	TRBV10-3	CAISDLTGSFTDTQYF	TGTGCCATCAGTGACCTGACAGGGTCTTTCACAGATACGCAGTATTTT
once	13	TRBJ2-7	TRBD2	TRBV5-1	CASSLAWEGEQYF	TGCGCCAGCAGCTTGGCCTGGGAGGGCGAGCAGTACTTC
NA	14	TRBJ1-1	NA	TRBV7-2	CASSDSAGNTEAFF	TGTGCCAGCAGCGACTCCGCCGGGAACACTGAAGCTTTCTTT